These T cell receptor beta chains were read from a single sample in a study of blood T cell repertoires in COVID-19. Method: immunoSEQ multiplex PCR; TCRdb's copy keeps in-frame clones and lacks some. The data contain around 400,000 clones, roughly 88% of them singletons. Sequenced: PBMCs or T cells enriched from blood (not recorded which). These receptors were collected from a woman under 30 who had been exposed to COVID-19. Each CDR3 is given without its conserved first and last residue.

length | V | CDR3
19 | TRBV5-1 | ASSPYAKTGLAGVGAETQY
12 | TRBV5-1 | ASSSDSIRGELF
12 | TRBV25-1 | ASSEGPSGGRQY
11 | TRBV5-1 | ASSLGETDTQY
9 | TRBV6-5 | ASNRGLEQY
11 | TRBV6-2/TRBV6-3 | ASSLAGPYEQY
15 | TRBV28 | ASSLGATSGALRELF
14 | TRBV3-1/TRBV3-2 | ASSQRGSGNTDTQY
12 | TRBV25-1 | ASRPGQGRYEQY
12 | TRBV11-1 | ASSKARVGYEQY
13 | TRBV4-1 | ASSQASGRYNEQF
13 | TRBV28 | ASSFVRATITEAF
11 | TRBV29-1 | SVRTDRDQPQH
12 | TRBV5-1 | ASSPGSSGNTIY
15 | TRBV6-4 | ASSPRGTTLHTDTQY
12 | TRBV7-2 | ASSFAGGSTGYT
12 | TRBV5-6 | ASSPGFQGIGYT
15 | TRBV3-1/TRBV3-2 | ASSQVLGTGMDQPQH
17 | TRBV28 | ASSPPLAGGPAAKNIQY
10 | TRBV5-5 | ASRGASFEQY
13 | TRBV6-2/TRBV6-3 | ASSYAGLTADTQY
11 | TRBV14 | ASRGQGAGELF
12 | TRBV28 | ASRPGQGSYEQY
12 | TRBV7-2 | ASRTGQSSNEQF
17 | TRBV15 | ATSRDLQGALSGANVLT
13 | TRBV28 | ASSLQAGMNTEAF
13 | TRBV27 | ASSPGTSGKETQY
14 | TRBV25-1 | ASSESPGEGDTEAF
12 | TRBV2 | AEKRAGVVNEQF
14 | TRBV18 | ASSRAKTGLREKLF
13 | TRBV4-3 | ASSQGGTGDEKLF
14 | TRBV5-6 | ASSSSLAGLLYEQY
12 | TRBV19 | ASSIVWRDPGYT
13 | TRBV27 | ASSLSAGGHYGYT
15 | TRBV10-2 | ASRIGTGGSGNSPLH
11 | TRBV27 | ASIGQGRVGYT
12 | TRBV24-1 | ATSPSSSYNEQF
15 | TRBV7-9 | ASSLAGDFDAVYGYT
12 | TRBV2 | ASSEVRGNSPLH
14 | TRBV6-6 | ASSYPTGREAYEQY
12 | TRBV25-1 | ASSDQGRHYEQY